The sequence of this TCR beta chain was determined in a study of T cells in Graves' hyperthyroidism and ophthalmopathy. The investigators amplified TCR beta CDR3 regions from RNA transcripts. A set of HTBI primers served as the primers for a first-round RT-PCR of the TCR CDR3. TCRdb processed the multiplex PCR reads anew with MiXCR; each CDR3 protein has one entry. The sample comprises around 430,000 distinct CDR3 sequences, 14% to 15% of which are singletons, and about 30% rests with the top ten. Study-level points and caveats: Among clonotypes expanded in thyroid above 0.001, most were also found in blood.

Regarding this clonotype: Its antigen is unknown.

The CDR3 contains 12 residues. Germline V gene sequence: CDR1 MDHEN, CDR2 SYDVKM. The V and J ends lost 4 bases and 14 bases respectively, with 15 bases between them. It was less than 13 ml of fresh peripheral blood that supplied the PBMCs. The sample comprised blood. This chain joins TRBV28 and TRBJ1-3; D unclear. This TCR was sampled from a woman in her 30s with Graves' hyperthyroidism. CDR3 loop: CASSSFSVNLYF. CDR3 nucleotide sequence: TGTGCCAGCAGTTCGTTTTCTGTCAACCTATATTTT.